In this sample, the clone carrying this T cell receptor beta chain turned up a few times. Its antigen is unidentified. This entry is derived from a study of T-cell memory formation after mild COVID-19. Findings and caveats of the study: CM and EM subsets held most contracting CD4+ clones; EMRA held CD8+ ones.

The CDR3 sequence is 17 residues long. V lost 4 bases to trimming and J lost 0 bases; unmatched junction nucleotides: 8. Using its own MiXCR run on the 5' RACE reads, TCRdb lists one record per CDR3 protein. The sample carries roughly 280,000 distinct CDR3 sequences, roughly 8.2% recorded once. Sequenced sample: PBMCs or a T cell subset sorted from them (not recorded which). The rearrangement uses TRBV12-3 or TRBV12-4 and TRBJ1-3; 8 nucleotides match TRBD1. The sequence derives from a man younger than 35 who had mild COVID-19 (a few samples of this study predate the infection). Cell type and time point are not known. The CDR3 DNA reads as TGTGCCAGCAGTTCAGACAGGGGCTTCCTCTCTGGAAACACCATATATTTT. Protein sequence: CASSSDRGFLSGNTIYF.